The 19 T cell receptor beta chains listed next were all sequenced from one sample in a study of vaccination effects on CD4 cells after COVID-19. TCRdb's copy holds only in-frame clones and misses some; the assay was immunoSEQ multiplex PCR. The table lists around 81,000 clones, around four fifths of them singletons. Antigen-specific CD4+ T cells were first expanded with viral peptide pools by the ViraFEST assay and only then sequenced. Subsequent to a culture period of 10 to 11 days, CD4+ T cells were isolated. It was two doses of either the BNT162b2 or mRNA-1273 vaccine that participants received. Their antigen targets remain unknown. This specimen was CD4+ T cells from PBMCs cultured with HCoV-OC43 spike peptides, taken after COVID-19 vaccination. Described subset: HCoV-OC43 spike overlapping peptide pool stimulation. Receptors were obtained from a human donor who received a COVID-19 vaccine.

The J gene is TRBJ2-3, the V gene TRBV5-1, with 9 bases matching TRBD2. Germline CDR1 is SGHRS and CDR2 is YFSETQ. The V gene end was trimmed by 7 bases and the J gene end by 4 bases; junction bases not matched to a gene: 10. The CDR3 loop spans 15 amino acids. Written as DNA, the CDR3 is TGCGCCAGCCACGAAGGGAGCGGGGGGCCAGATACGCAGTATTTT. Its protein product is CASHEGSGGPDTQYF.

The chain uses TRBV30 and TRBJ2-5; 8 positions match TRBD1. This CDR3 has 12 amino acids. V shed 4 bases, J shed 6 bases, and the junction held 4 bases outside the gene matches. CDR1 and CDR2 (germline): GTSNPN, SVGIG (reference sequence). The CDR3 loop is CAWTGGGKTQYF. DNA for the CDR3: TGTGCCTGGACAGGGGGCGGAAAGACCCAGTACTTC.

This chain joins TRBV19 and TRBJ2-2; 11 bases match TRBD2. CDR3 size: 16 residues. Germline V lookup: CDR1 LNHDA, CDR2 SQIVND (reference sequence). V was pared by 4 bases and J by 5 bases, with 6 bases of the junction left unmatched. The CDR3 nucleotides are TGTGCCAGTAGTAACGGACTAGCGGGTTGGACCGGGGAGCTGTTTTTT. It is translated as CASSNGLAGWTGELFF.

The J gene is TRBJ2-1, the V gene TRBV5-1; D is possibly TRBD1 (6 bases). This CDR3 contains 15 residues. Germline V gene lookup returns CDR1 SGHRS and CDR2 YFSETQ. Between the trimmed V and J ends, which lost 4 bases and 6 bases, there was a span of 17 bases. The CDR3 region has the DNA TGCGCCAGCAGCAACCTAGGACAGAATCCCAATGAGCAGTTCTTC. Encoded protein: CASSNLGQNPNEQFF.

This clone appeared a few times. The chain joins TRBV5-1 to TRBJ2-2, with TRBD2 matching over 8 bases. Trimming took 1 base from V and 3 from J; bases not matched to a gene: 2. There are 15 residues in the CDR3. Germline V gene sequence: CDR1 SGHRS, CDR2 YFSETQ. The CDR3 DNA sequence: TGCGCCAGCAGCTTGACGGGAGGGGACACCGGGGAGCTGTTTTTT. Protein product: CASSLTGGDTGELFF.

This clone occurred once. This rearrangement joins TRBV7-2 to TRBJ1-5, with a possible D match to TRBD1 (6 bases). This CDR3 is built from 15 residues. Germline loops: CDR1 SGHTA, CDR2 FQGNSA. Trimming cost V 3 bases and J 5 bases, with 14 bases left between them. CDR3 protein: CASSFSVGGHQPQHF. The CDR3 nucleotides are TGTGCCAGCAGCTTCTCTGTAGGGGGGCATCAGCCCCAGCATTTT.

This clone showed up just a few times. The J gene is TRBJ1-2, the V gene TRBV5-1; TRBD1 matches 10 bases. Germline V CDR1 and CDR2: SGHRS, YFSETQ. Germline trimming cut 4 bases from V and 6 bases from J; bases unmatched to any gene: 0. This CDR3 contains 12 residues. This chain's CDR3 is CASSGTGDGYTF. The DNA for the CDR3 is TGCGCCAGCAGCGGGACAGGGGATGGCTACACCTTC. The variable domain in full, completed from reference TRBV5-1 and TRBJ1-2, reads KAGVTQTPRYLIKTRGQQVTLSCSPISGHRSVSWYQQTPGQGLQFLFEYFSETQRNKGNFPGRFSGRQFSNSRSEMNVSTLELGDSALYLCASSGTGDGYTFGSGTRLTVV.

J is TRBJ2-1 and V is TRBV29-1, with unresolved D. Per germline, CDR1 SQVTM and CDR2 ANQGSEA. There are 14 residues in the CDR3. V shed 4 bases and J shed 5 bases, with 15 bases lying between them. CDR3 coding DNA: TGCAGCGTTGCCTGGACGGTGGTCAACAATGAGCAGTTCTTC. Its translation: CSVAWTVVNNEQFF.

Here the CDR3 DNA reads TGCGCCAGCAGCAGAGACAGGGGGGGTTCACCCCTCCACTTT. It encodes CASSRDRGGSPLHF. The chain joins TRBV5-1 to TRBJ1-6; TRBD1 matches at 9 bases. The CDR3 contains 14 residues. With 4 bases clipped from V and 9 bases from J, the junction kept 5 bases outside the gene matches. Germline V gene sequence: CDR1 SGHRS, CDR2 YFSETQ. Variable domain in full (rest from reference TRBV5-1 and TRBJ1-6): KAGVTQTPRYLIKTRGQQVTLSCSPISGHRSVSWYQQTPGQGLQFLFEYFSETQRNKGNFPGRFSGRQFSNSRSEMNVSTLELGDSALYLCASSRDRGGSPLHFGNGTRLTVT.

This clone was recorded a few times. The CDR3 DNA reads as TGTGCCAGCAGCCTAGGTGGGGAAGTGGGCTATGGCTACACCTTC. Translated: CASSLGGEVGYGYTF. The chain combines TRBV28 with TRBJ1-2; no firm D call. In germline, CDR1 is MDHEN, CDR2 SYDVKM. This CDR3 is 15 amino acids long. Between the trimmed V and J ends, which lost 6 bases and 4 bases, there was a span of 18 bases.

This clone was detected only a few times. The chain employs TRBV6-6 and TRBJ2-7, with 9 nucleotides matching TRBD1. This CDR3 comprises 11 residues. Germline V lookup: CDR1 MNHNY, CDR2 SVGAGI (reference sequence). V lost 5 bases, J lost 10 bases, and 3 bases stayed unmatched. DNA of the CDR3: TGTGCCAGCAGTGGGGACAGGGTTCAGTACGTC. Protein sequence: CASSGDRVQYV.

The J gene is TRBJ2-5, the V gene TRBV6-2 or TRBV6-3, with TRBD2 matching over 9 bases. CDR1 MNHEY and CDR2 SVGEGT come from the germline V gene. The CDR3 length is 15 residues. V was clipped by 2 bases and J by 4 bases; unmatched bases: 5. The DNA for the CDR3 is TGTGCCAGCAGTTACGGGGGTAGCGGGGGAGAGACCCAGTACTTC. Translated, it gives CASSYGGSGGETQYF.

The genes are TRBV7-3 and TRBJ1-2; 7 bases are a match to TRBD1. CDR3 size: 17 residues. Germline assignment: CDR1 SGHTA and CDR2 FQGTGA. With V trimmed by 5 bases and J by 5 bases, 17 bases remained unmatched. The CDR3: CASSPGGAGTSSYGYTF. For the CDR3, the DNA is TGTGCCAGCAGCCCAGGGGGTGCCGGGACCTCATCATATGGCTACACCTTC.

This sequence joins TRBV5-1 and TRBJ2-3, with TRBD2 matching over 9 bases. This CDR3 is 16 amino acids long. With 4 bases clipped from V and 0 bases from J, the junction kept 6 bases outside the gene matches. The V gene's germline CDR1 is SGHRS and CDR2 YFSETQ. CDR3 DNA sequence: TGCGCCAGCAGCCTGATGACTAGCGGAAGCACAGATACGCAGTATTTT. Translated, it gives CASSLMTSGSTDTQYF. Variable domain in full (rest from reference TRBV5-1 and TRBJ2-3): KAGVTQTPRYLIKTRGQQVTLSCSPISGHRSVSWYQQTPGQGLQFLFEYFSETQRNKGNFPGRFSGRQFSNSRSEMNVSTLELGDSALYLCASSLMTSGSTDTQYFGPGTRLTVL.

This rearrangement joins TRBV5-1 to TRBJ1-2; no definite D call. The germline V gene encodes CDR1 SGHRS and CDR2 YFSETQ. The CDR3 spans 13 residues. V shed 0 bases and J shed 5 bases, with 8 bases lying between them. The CDR3 DNA is TGCGCCAGCAGCTTGGACCCCAGTTATGGCTACACCTTC. Encoded protein: CASSLDPSYGYTF.

V is TRBV7-9 and J is TRBJ1-6; the match to TRBD1 covers 7 bases. The V segment lost 1 base and the J segment 10 bases; nucleotides outside the gene matches: 7. Germline CDR1 is SEHNR and CDR2 is FQNEAQ (reference sequence). The CDR3 totals 15 residues. The chain's CDR3 is CASSLGTGGYSPLHF. The CDR3 DNA reads TGTGCCAGCAGCTTAGGGACAGGTGGATACTCACCCCTCCACTTT.

The V and J genes are TRBV19 and TRBJ1-5, with D tentatively TRBD1 (5 bases). Germline-derived CDR1 and CDR2 are LNHDA and SQIVND (reference sequence). The CDR3 has 13 residues. Trimming took off 7 bases at V and 6 bases at J, with 13 bases between the two ends. The CDR3 spells CASTGQPFQPQHF. DNA for the CDR3: TGTGCCAGTACAGGGCAACCCTTTCAGCCCCAGCATTTT.

Here the CDR3 DNA reads TGTGCCAGCAGTTTAAGGGTCGGAAGCTCCTACGAGCAGTACGTC. This gives the protein CASSLRVGSSYEQYV. The rearrangement uses TRBV28 and TRBJ2-7; unclear D gene. CDR3 length: 15 amino acids. V lost 2 bases and J lost 0, with 11 bases in between. CDR1 and CDR2 (germline): MDHEN, SYDVKM.

This chain uses TRBV5-1 with TRBJ2-1, with 7 bases identical to TRBD2. V trimming: 5 bases; J trimming: 5 bases; junction bases outside the gene matches: 7. Germline values: CDR1 SGHRS, CDR2 YFSETQ. This CDR3 is 14 amino acids long. CDR3 nucleotide sequence: TGCGCCAGCAGGGGGAGGGCAGACGACAATGAGCAGTTCTTC. Its protein product is CASRGRADDNEQFF.